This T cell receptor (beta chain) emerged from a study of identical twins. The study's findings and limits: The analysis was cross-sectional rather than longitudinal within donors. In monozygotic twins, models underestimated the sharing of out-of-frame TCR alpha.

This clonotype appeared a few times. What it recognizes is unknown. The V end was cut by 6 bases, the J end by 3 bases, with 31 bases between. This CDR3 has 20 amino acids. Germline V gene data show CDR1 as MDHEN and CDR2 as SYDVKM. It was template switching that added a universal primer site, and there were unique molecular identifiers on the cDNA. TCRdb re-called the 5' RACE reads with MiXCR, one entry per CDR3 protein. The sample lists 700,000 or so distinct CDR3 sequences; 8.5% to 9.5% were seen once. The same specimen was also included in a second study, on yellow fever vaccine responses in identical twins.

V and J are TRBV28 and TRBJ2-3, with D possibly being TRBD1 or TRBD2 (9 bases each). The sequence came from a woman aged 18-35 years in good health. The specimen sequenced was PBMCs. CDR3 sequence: CASSPWGDRALAGATDTQYF. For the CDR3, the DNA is TGTGCCAGCAGCCCCTGGGGGGACAGGGCGTTAGCGGGGGCAACAGATACGCAGTATTTT.